Each of the 6 T cell receptor beta chains below was sequenced from the same sample in a study of CD8+CD57+ T cells in acquired aplastic anemia. Flow cytometry had shown expanded CD8+CD57+ cells in the patients chosen for sequencing. The template used for profiling TCR beta VDJ and CDR3 was genomic DNA. TCRdb re-analysed the reads in MiXCR, keeping a single row per CDR3 protein. This table holds roughly 260,000 distinct CDR3 sequences, around half found once. The sample was sorted CD4+, CD8+, or CD8+CD57+ T cells (not recorded which) from PBMCs. The receptors shown here come from a human donor with aplastic anemia.

This clonotype showed up many times. The chain combines TRBV11-3 with TRBJ2-1; no clear D gene. This CDR3 region has 15 residues. Germline lookup yields CDR1 SGHNT and CDR2 YENEEA. V lost 4 bases, J lost 0 bases, and 10 bases lay in between. This CDR3 is CASSSTTASYNEQFF. In nucleotides, the CDR3 is TGTGCCAGCAGCTCGACCACCGCCTCCTACAATGAGCAGTTCTTC. Looking up the rest from reference TRBV11-3 and TRBJ2-1 gives the full variable domain: EAGVVQSPRYKIIEKKQPVAFWCNPISGHNTLYWYLQNLGQGPELLIRYENEEAVDDSQLPKDRFSAERLKGVDSTLKIQPAELGDSAVYLCASSSTTASYNEQFFGPGTRLTVL.

This rearrangement joins TRBV3-1 to TRBJ2-2; 7 bases match TRBD2. The trim removed 7 bases at V and 6 bases at J, leaving 2 bases unmatched. Germline CDR1 and CDR2: LGHDT and YNNKEL (reference sequence). The CDR3 extends over 12 amino acids. The CDR3 nucleotides read TGTGCCAGCACCCTAGCGGCCGGGGAGCTGTTTTTT. As protein: CASTLAAGELFF.

This clonotype was found a few times. This rearrangement joins TRBV7-9 to TRBJ2-7; D not certain. This CDR3 comprises 14 residues. The germline V gene encodes CDR1 SEHNR and CDR2 FQNEAQ (reference sequence). V lost 5 bases and J lost 2, with 13 bases in between. The CDR3 reads CASSPPGRAYEQYF. The DNA for the CDR3 is TGTGCCAGCAGCCCCCCCGGCCGCGCCTACGAGCAGTACTTC.

The table lists this clonotype with a few counts. Here the CDR3 reads CAWSPGTGNTEAFF. The CDR3 DNA follows: TGTGCCTGGAGTCCCGGGACAGGGAACACTGAAGCTTTCTTT. This chain joins TRBV30 and TRBJ1-1; TRBD1 agrees at 8 bases. Germline loops: CDR1 GTSNPN, CDR2 SVGIG (reference sequence). Trimming cost V 2 bases and J 1 base; bases outside gene matches: 3. This CDR3 has 14 residues.

This chain joins TRBV20-1 and TRBJ2-7; TRBD2 matches at 14 bases. CDR1 is DFQATT and CDR2 is SNEGSKA in the germline V gene (reference sequence). CDR3 length: 16 residues. V dropped 3 bases and J dropped 3; count of bases not matched to a gene: 7. CDR3 amino acids: CSASLGLAGGLYEQYF. Written as DNA, the CDR3 is TGCAGTGCTAGCCTAGGACTAGCGGGGGGCCTCTACGAGCAGTACTTC.

This clonotype was seen a handful of times. Sequence at one end of the junction differs from germline and may be a read error. The chain joins TRBV7-3 to TRBJ1-2; D gene ambiguous. The CDR3 has 14 residues. CDR1 and CDR2 from the germline V gene are SGHTA and FQGTGA. CDR3 sequence reads: CASSQGFSHYGYTF. CDR3 sequence (DNA): TGCGCCAGCAGCCAAGGTTTCAGCCACTATGGCTACACCTTC.